The subject of this entry is one T cell receptor beta chain. These data come from a study of blood T cell repertoires in COVID-19. Germline V gene lookup returns CDR1 KGHSH and CDR2 LQKENI. Trimming removed 2 bases from V and 0 bases from J, with 8 bases in between. This CDR3 spans 15 amino acids. Measured with immunoSEQ multiplex PCR; TCRdb has only the in-frame clones, and not every one. The repertoire holds some 180,000 clones, roughly 90% seen once, with around 0.5% in the top ten. Sequences were obtained from peripheral blood. This clonotype was obtained from a man aged 50-59 years with acute or convalescent COVID-19. The V gene is TRBV18, the J gene TRBJ2-1; D is ambiguous. The DNA of the CDR3 is TGTGCCAGCTCACCAACTCTTCCCTCCTACAATGAGCAGTTCTTC. Encoded protein: CASSPTLPSYNEQFF. Full variable domain (missing parts from reference TRBV18 and TRBJ2-1): NAGVMQNPRHLVRRRGQEARLRCSPMKGHSHVYWYRQLPEEGLKFMVYLQKENIIDESGMPKERFSAEFPKEGPSILRIQQVVRGDSAAYFCASSPTLPSYNEQFFGPGTRLTVL.